The following is a T cell receptor beta chain sequence with its context. Antigen unknown. These data are taken from a study of shared clonotypes between healthy human individuals. The study, taken as a whole, reports: An expected dependence of interdonor clonotype sharing on sequencing depth was noted.

At deep level, the assay was performed. Clones were read by immunoSEQ multiplex PCR, and TCRdb kept only the in-frame ones, dropping some. The data show about 490,000 clones, about 84% seen once. Germline V gene sequence: CDR1 SGHTA, CDR2 FQGNSA. The length of the CDR3 is 13 residues. Trimming took 11 bases from V and 9 from J, leaving 19 bases between them. This TCR derives from a woman aged 40 to 50 in good health. Some clones in this sample may be carry-over from other donors' samples. Sequenced: PBMCs. V usage is TRBV7-2 and J usage is TRBJ2-2; D is uncertain. CDR3 region: CACTASRVRELFF. Here the CDR3 DNA reads TGTGCCTGTACCGCAAGCCGGGTCCGGGAGCTGTTTTTT.